These 13 T cell receptor beta chains originate from one sample sequenced in a study of molecular identifiers for immune sequencing clone quantification. TCRdb fed the PCR reads into MiXCR, producing one record per CDR3 protein. The data hold approximately 9,800 distinct CDR3 sequences, with over 15% observed a single time. Material for sequencing was naive CD8+ T cells from blood, with Jurkat cell RNA spiked in. Subset given: FACS-sorted CD8+CD4-CCR7+CD45RA+ naive T cells. Receptors were obtained from a human donor in good health. Some libraries in this study had Jurkat cell RNA spiked in.

By sample fraction, this clonotype is medium-sized. V gene TRBV11-3 combines with J gene TRBJ2-1, with 10 positions matching TRBD2. Germline CDR1 and CDR2: SGHNT and YENEEA. V dropped 5 bases and J dropped 10; count of bases not matched to a gene: 11. CDR3 size: 15 residues. CDR3 nucleotides: TGTGCCAGCAGCCCTCTAGCGGGGGCTCAACCGGAGCAGTTCTTC. Translated: CASSPLAGAQPEQFF.

This clonotype was observed many times. The rearrangement uses TRBV13 and TRBJ1-1; D remains unclear. Trimming left V 0 bases short and J 1 base short, with 6 bases between. The CDR3 has 14 amino acids. From germline, CDR1 is PRHDT and CDR2 FYEKMQ (reference sequence). CDR3 region: CASSLGAGNTEAFF. The DNA of the CDR3 is TGTGCCAGCAGCTTAGGGGCAGGGAACACTGAAGCTTTCTTT. Variable domain in full (rest from reference TRBV13 and TRBJ1-1): AAGVIQSPRHLIKEKRETATLKCYPIPRHDTVYWYQQGPGQDPQFLISFYEKMQSDKGSIPDRFSAQQFSDYHSELNMSSLELGDSALYFCASSLGAGNTEAFFGQGTRLTVV.

This clonotype has a count of ten or more. This chain uses TRBV5-1 with TRBJ1-2; D is perhaps TRBD1 (6 bases). The CDR3 covers 13 residues. Germline assignment: CDR1 SGHRS and CDR2 YFSETQ. Trimming left V 0 bases short and J 6 bases short, with 9 bases between. For the CDR3, the DNA is TGCGCCAGCAGCTTGGTGGACAGTGATGGCTACACCTTC. This gives the protein CASSLVDSDGYTF.

This clonotype is medium-sized (0.01 to 0.1%) in the sample. The gene calls are TRBV20-1 and TRBJ2-7, with D unresolved. Germline-derived CDR1 and CDR2 are DFQATT and SNEGSKA (reference sequence). The CDR3 spans 13 residues. V was trimmed by 3 bases and J by 2 bases, leaving 11 bases between them. The CDR3 bases are TGCAGTGCTAGGGACCCCCTGGCCTACGAGCAGTACTTC. The encoded protein is CSARDPLAYEQYF.

This clonotype was found many times. The chain has TRBV27 and TRBJ1-5; no definite D call. The CDR3 spans 14 residues. Deletions cut 3 bases from V and 1 base from J, with 7 bases between. Per germline, CDR1 MNHEY and CDR2 SMNVEV (reference sequence). The CDR3 sequence: CASSLAGSNQPQHF. In nucleotides, the CDR3 is TGTGCCAGCAGTTTGGCGGGAAGCAATCAGCCCCAGCATTTT.

This clonotype rates as medium-sized. The V and J genes are TRBV9 and TRBJ2-3; TRBD2 matches at 7 bases. The CDR3 runs to 16 residues. Germline V gene lookup returns CDR1 SGDLS and CDR2 YYNGEE. J lost 2 bases, V lost 4 bases, and 10 bases had no gene match. DNA for the CDR3: TGTGCCAGCAGCCCCCCCCTTGCGGGGGTCACAGATACGCAGTATTTT. Protein sequence: CASSPPLAGVTDTQYF.

This clonotype was detected a few times. A much more abundant neighbour one base away suggests this may be a read error. V is TRBV6-5 and J is TRBJ2-1; D unresolved. Trimming pared 7 bases from V and 5 bases from J, leaving 12 bases between. The CDR3 has 13 residues. The V gene's germline CDR1 is MNHEY and CDR2 SVGAGI. In nucleotides, the CDR3 is TGTGCCAGCAATGCCTACATTGACAATGAGCAGTTCTTC. Translated, it gives CASNAYIDNEQFF.

By proportion, this clonotype is medium-sized (0.01 to 0.1%). The chain joins TRBV5-1 to TRBJ1-6, with D unresolved. This CDR3 region has 16 residues. V lost 3 bases and J 0 bases, leaving 10 bases between the germline ends. Germline V gene sequence: CDR1 SGHRS, CDR2 YFSETQ. The CDR3 sequence is CASSSSLSSYNSPLHF. For the CDR3, the DNA is TGCGCCAGCAGCTCCAGCCTGAGCTCCTATAATTCACCCCTCCACTTT. Based on the CDR3 plus reference TRBV5-1 and TRBJ1-6, the full variable domain is KAGVTQTPRYLIKTRGQQVTLSCSPISGHRSVSWYQQTPGQGLQFLFEYFSETQRNKGNFPGRFSGRQFSNSRSEMNVSTLELGDSALYLCASSSSLSSYNSPLHFGNGTRLTVT.

This clonotype counts as medium-sized. This sequence joins TRBV7-8 and TRBJ2-3; the D gene is possibly TRBD1 (6 bases). Between the trimmed V and J ends, which lost 4 bases and 2 bases, there was a span of 16 bases. Germline V CDR1 and CDR2: SGHVS, FQNEAQ. The CDR3 contains 16 residues. Here the CDR3 reads CASSSPDRPYTDTQYF. The DNA for the CDR3 is TGTGCCAGCAGCTCCCCGGACAGACCCTACACAGATACGCAGTATTTT.

Notes on this clonotype: Since a much larger clone is just one base distant, this may be a read error. This chain connects TRBV5-1 to TRBJ2-3; tentatively, D is TRBD1 (6 bases). This CDR3 has 16 amino acids. Germline CDR1 and CDR2: SGHRS and YFSETQ. Trimming cost V 4 bases and J 2 bases, with 17 bases left between them. CDR3 residues: CASSTSGVTNTDTQYF. DNA for the CDR3: TGCGCCAGCAGCACTTCAGGGGTTACAAACACAGATACGCAGTATTTT.

Worth noting for this clonotype: One base away lies a much larger clone, so this may be a sequencing read error. The genes are TRBV5-3 and TRBJ2-3; D is ambiguous. With the DNA end fitting TRBJ1-5 better, the J assignment may be wrong. TRBV5-3 is reported as an ORF; its role is uncertain. The length of the CDR3 is 14 residues. The DNA for the CDR3 is TGTGCCAGCAGCTTACTACGCAGCACAGATACGCAGCATTTT. Translated, it gives CASSLLRSTDTQHF.

There are many counts of this clonotype. The chain recombines TRBV24-1 with TRBJ1-2, with a weak D call TRBD1 (6 bases). The CDR3 contains 16 residues. Germline-derived CDR1 and CDR2 are KGHDR and SFDVKD. The V and J ends lost 5 bases and 6 bases respectively, with 21 bases between them. The CDR3 loop reads CATSGTTDSFVDGYTF. The CDR3 DNA sequence: TGTGCCACCAGTGGAACGACGGACAGCTTCGTGGATGGCTACACCTTC.

In its sample, this clonotype was seen a few times. A single base separates this from a much larger clone, so it may be a read error. The conserved final phenylalanine or tryptophan is absent from the CDR3, which likely points to a read error. The chain employs TRBV9 and TRBJ1-2; D possibly corresponds to TRBD1 (6 bases). The CDR3 length is 14 residues. CDR1 is SGDLS, CDR2 YYNGEE, per germline. V was pared by 6 bases and J by 4 bases, with 16 bases between. The chain's CDR3 is CASKGRGAGYGYTS. The CDR3 DNA sequence: TGTGCCAGCAAGGGTCGGGGGGCTGGCTATGGCTACACCTCC.